This is a list of T cell receptor beta chains from one sample in a study of Ad26.COV2.S vaccination and SARS-CoV-2 variants. The method was immunoSEQ multiplex PCR; TCRdb's version includes in-frame clones alone and lacks a portion of them. This sample has 400,000 to 500,000 clones, with 85% to 90% found just once. This material consisted of peripheral blood, taken in a trial of Ad26.COV2.S vaccine versus placebo. These TCRs come from a person aged 18-60 years who received the Ad26.COV2.S COVID-19 vaccine or a placebo. CDR3s include the opening cysteine and the closing phenylalanine or tryptophan. A D gene is named only where the DNA matches it firmly. Size values are once, few and many counts, or a class for expanded clones, and some rows have none.

d_call j_call v_call clone_size cdr3_aa cdr3_nt
. TRBJ2-5 TRBV7-3 . CASSLVGSETQYF TGTGCCAGCAGCTTAGTAGGGTCAGAGACCCAGTACTTC
TRBD1 TRBJ2-5 TRBV14 . CASSLTGGETQYF TGTGCCAGCAGCCTGACAGGGGGAGAGACCCAGTACTTC
. TRBJ2-1 TRBV11-2 . CASSSYLGLMINEQFF TGTGCCAGCAGCTCCTATTTGGGACTGATGATTAATGAGCAGTTCTTC
. TRBJ1-6 TRBV4-2 . CASSRTQSSYNSPLHF TGTGCCAGCAGCCGAACCCAGAGCTCCTATAATTCACCCCTCCACTTT
. TRBJ1-2 TRBV6-6 . CASSPPDYGYTF TGTGCCAGCAGCCCCCCAGACTATGGCTACACCTTC
TRBD2 TRBJ2-1 TRBV9 . CASNPGTSGRANEQFF TGTGCCAGCAACCCGGGGACTAGCGGGAGGGCTAATGAGCAGTTCTTC
. TRBJ1-6 TRBV19 . CASSISFTPANVNSPLHF TGTGCCAGTAGTATTTCCTTCACGCCCGCCAATGTGAATTCACCCCTCCACTTT
. TRBJ2-5 TRBV15 . CATSRDGRGSQETQYF TGTGCCACCAGCAGAGATGGCCGGGGGTCCCAAGAGACCCAGTACTTC
. TRBJ2-2 TRBV6-2/TRBV6-3 once CASSYPTGFDPGELFF TGTGCCAGCAGTTACCCCACAGGGTTCGACCCCGGGGAGCTGTTTTTT
. TRBJ2-7 TRBV7-2 . CASSLYGNTGIEQYF TGTGCCAGCAGCTTATACGGCAATACAGGGATCGAGCAGTACTTC
. TRBJ1-3 TRBV4-3 . CASSHRDSRGNTIYF TGCGCCAGCAGCCACAGGGATTCGAGAGGAAACACCATATATTTT
. TRBJ2-7 TRBV19 . CASSPVPSYEQYF TGTGCCAGTTCCCCCGTTCCCTCCTACGAGCAGTACTTC
. TRBJ1-3 TRBV7-6 . CASSPPGAGNTIYF TGTGCCAGCAGCCCCCCCGGGGCCGGAAACACCATATATTTT
. TRBJ1-2 TRBV19 . CASSRTIYGYTF TGTGCCAGTAGCAGGACGATATATGGCTACACCTTC
. TRBJ2-6 TRBV4-1 . CASSQARRLSPGANVLTF TGCGCCAGCAGCCAAGCGAGGCGGCTCTCTCCTGGGGCCAACGTCCTGACTTTC
TRBD1 TRBJ1-3 TRBV19 . CASSSDRGNTMYF TGTGCCAGTAGTTCGGACAGGGGAAACACCATGTATTTT
. TRBJ1-1 TRBV6-5 . CASSYDRLNTEAFF TGTGCCAGCAGTTACGACAGACTGAACACTGAAGCTTTCTTT
. TRBJ1-5 TRBV11-2 . CASSLTGVEQPQHF TGTGCCAGCAGCTTAACGGGGGTAGAGCAGCCCCAGCATTTT
. TRBJ1-6 TRBV2 . CASKWQANSPLHF TGTGCCAGCAAATGGCAGGCCAATTCACCCCTCCACTTT
. TRBJ1-2 TRBV7-2 . CASSLRWTDSAGYTF TGTGCCAGCAGCTTGCGTTGGACGGACTCCGCTGGCTACACCTTC
. TRBJ2-3 TRBV3-1/TRBV3-2 . CASSRTASTDTQYF TGTGCCAGCAGTCGGACGGCTAGCACAGATACGCAGTATTTT
. TRBJ1-2 TRBV5-6 many CASTWGELDYGYTF TGTGCCAGCACCTGGGGGGAACTTGACTATGGCTACACCTTC
. TRBJ2-1 TRBV7-2 . CASSLSLTNEQFF TGTGCCAGCAGCTTAAGTCTAACAAATGAGCAGTTCTTC
. TRBJ1-5 TRBV24-1 . CATSDGPEGQPQHF TGTGCCACCAGTGATGGTCCGGAGGGTCAGCCCCAGCATTTT
. TRBJ1-3 TRBV5-5 . CASSLAPGLPGNTIYF TGTGCCAGCAGCTTGGCCCCAGGTCTACCTGGAAACACCATATATTTT
. TRBJ1-1 TRBV12-5 . CASGWGWGTLNTEAFF TGTGCTAGTGGTTGGGGATGGGGGACATTGAACACTGAAGCTTTCTTT
. TRBJ2-5 TRBV30 . CAWSVPNEETQYF TGTGCCTGGAGTGTCCCCAACGAAGAGACCCAGTACTTC
. TRBJ2-1 TRBV14 . CASSRRGYSTLYNEQFF TGTGCCAGCAGCCGAAGGGGATATTCTACCCTCTACAATGAGCAGTTCTTC
TRBD1 TRBJ1-2 TRBV4-2 . CASSQDPDRLNYGYTF TGTGCCAGCAGCCAAGATCCGGACAGGCTTAACTATGGCTACACCTTC
. TRBJ2-1 TRBV6-4 once CASSDWDLRVEQFF TGTGCCAGCAGTGACTGGGACCTTCGGGTAGAGCAGTTCTTC
. TRBJ2-2 TRBV3-1/TRBV3-2 . CASSHPSHTGELFF TGTGCCAGCAGCCACCCCAGCCACACCGGGGAGCTGTTTTTT
. TRBJ1-6 TRBV5-1 few CASSLGRTANSPLHF TGCGCCAGCAGCTTGGGGAGGACAGCAAATTCACCCCTCCACTTT
TRBD1 TRBJ2-3 TRBV27 once CASSLGQRTDTQYF TGTGCCAGCAGTCTGGGACAGAGGACGGATACGCAGTATTTT
TRBD1 TRBJ1-4 TRBV27 . CASSLSTGVEKLFF TGTGCCAGCAGTCTCTCGACAGGGGTTGAAAAACTGTTTTTT
. TRBJ1-2 TRBV5-1 . CASSLDPGAYGYTF TGCGCCAGCAGCTTGGATCCGGGGGCCTATGGCTACACCTTC
. TRBJ1-5 TRBV5-8 . CASSSLYQPQHF TGTGCCAGCAGCTCCCTGTATCAGCCCCAGCATTTT
. TRBJ1-2 TRBV7-9 once CASTLLDRLYTF TGTGCCAGCACCCTCCTAGACAGGCTATACACCTTC
. TRBJ2-3 TRBV5-1 once CASSLWPGESTDTQYF TGCGCCAGCAGCTTGTGGCCAGGGGAAAGCACAGATACGCAGTATTTT
. TRBJ2-3 TRBV18 . CASSSTPADTQYF TGTGCCAGCTCATCCACCCCAGCAGATACGCAGTATTTT
. TRBJ1-4 TRBV6-5 . CASRTGTAEKLFF TGTGCCAGCAGAACCGGGACGGCCGAAAAACTGTTTTTT
TRBD1 TRBJ2-4 TRBV4-2 once CASSQVTGPIQYF TGTGCCAGCAGCCAGGTGACAGGGCCCATTCAGTACTTC
. TRBJ2-1 TRBV29-1 . CSVDSLAASSYNEQFF TGCAGCGTTGATAGTTTAGCTGCTAGCTCCTACAATGAGCAGTTCTTC
. TRBJ1-2 TRBV6-5 . CASSYSSGTQYGYTF TGTGCCAGCAGTTACTCGAGTGGGACTCAATATGGCTACACCTTC
TRBD2 TRBJ2-1 TRBV19 . CASRGLAAPYNEQFF TGTGCCAGTAGAGGTCTAGCGGCACCCTACAATGAGCAGTTCTTC
TRBD1 TRBJ1-4 TRBV7-9 . CASRGGSEKLFF TGTGCCAGCCGAGGGGGCAGTGAAAAACTGTTTTTT